Following are 19 T cell receptor beta chains from one sample sequenced in a study of beta chain features in type 1 diabetes. General study points: Within each of all four CD4+ subsets, Type 1 diabetes patients had TCRB CDR3s that were moderately but significantly shorter.

The sequenced template was cDNA made from the entire isolated RNA. This table comes from immunoSEQ multiplex PCR, and its TCRdb copy is limited to in-frame clones, with some not included. The data show 55,000 to 80,000 clones, roughly 49% seen once. What these receptors recognize is not known. The sequenced material came from central memory CD4+ T cells from blood. These receptors were obtained from a man aged 25 to 40 with type 1 diabetes.

This rearrangement joins TRBV30 to TRBJ2-6, with a tentative D call TRBD1 (6 bases). This CDR3 has 17 residues. With 2 bases removed from V and 0 bases from J, the gap between germline ends came to 14 bases. Per germline, CDR1 GTSNPN and CDR2 SVGIG (reference sequence). CDR3 DNA: TGTGCCTGGAGTAGAGGCAGGGGCACCTCTGGGGCCAACGTCCTGACTTTC. This translates into CAWSRGRGTSGANVLTF.

This rearrangement joins TRBV25-1 to TRBJ2-3, with D tentatively TRBD1 (6 bases). The CDR3 is made up of 15 amino acids. Germline-derived CDR1 and CDR2 are MGHDK and SYGVNS. The V end was cut by 2 bases, the J end by 1 base, with 10 bases between. CDR3 nucleotides: TGTGCCAGCAGTGAAGGGGGCCGGGGCACAGATACGCAGTATTTT. Its translation: CASSEGGRGTDTQYF. Supplemented by reference TRBV25-1 and TRBJ2-3, the full variable domain reads EADIYQTPRYLVIGTGKKITLECSQTMGHDKMYWYQQDPGMELHLIHYSYGVNSTEKGDLSSESTVSRIRTEHFPLTLESARPSHTSQYLCASSEGGRGTDTQYFGPGTRLTVL.

This sequence joins TRBV11-2 and TRBJ2-5, with 14 bases identical to TRBD2. The CDR3 consists of 15 residues. V shed 5 bases and J 5 bases; nucleotides not matched to a gene: 4. In germline, CDR1 is SGHAT, CDR2 FQNNGV. The CDR3 DNA reads as TGTGCCAGCAGCGCCCGGACTAGCGGGGGGGAGACCCAGTACTTC. Translation: CASSARTSGGETQYF. Complete variable domain (other parts from reference TRBV11-2 and TRBJ2-5): EAGVAQSPRYKIIEKRQSVAFWCNPISGHATLYWYQQILGQGPKLLIQFQNNGVVDDSQLPKDRFSAERLKGVDSTLKIQPAKLEDSAVYLCASSARTSGGETQYFGPGTRLLVL.

The CDR3 protein is CASSRRTGGGQETQYF. CDR3 in DNA: TGCGCCAGCAGCCGCCGGACAGGGGGGGGGCAAGAGACCCAGTACTTC. V is TRBV5-1 and J is TRBJ2-5; 10 nucleotides match TRBD1. The CDR3 is made up of 16 amino acids. The junction had 8 bases not matched to a gene; V was cut back by 4 bases and J by 2 bases. Germline V gene lookup returns CDR1 SGHRS and CDR2 YFSETQ.

The chain couples TRBV6-6 to TRBJ2-5; a weak D match, TRBD1 (5 bases). Trimming removed 10 bases at V and 5 bases at J, with 14 bases between. CDR3 length: 12 amino acids. Germline-derived CDR1 and CDR2 are MNHNY and SVGAGI (reference sequence). CDR3 nucleotides: TGTGCCACGCGCAGGGCCGGGGAGACCCAGTACTTC. Its translation is CATRRAGETQYF.

In this sample, this clone turned up a few times. V gene TRBV7-2 combines with J gene TRBJ1-6; maybe TRBD1 (6 bases). The CDR3 is made up of 15 amino acids. Germline V gives CDR1 SGHTA, CDR2 FQGNSA. V was shortened by 5 bases and J by 10 bases, with 18 bases between the two germline ends. The chain's CDR3 is CASSLWTDRPSPLHF. The CDR3 DNA is TGTGCCAGCAGCCTCTGGACAGATCGGCCGTCACCCCTCCACTTT.

CDR3 coding DNA: TGTGCTAGTGGTTCCTCCCGGGTGTTGAACACTGAAGCTTTCTTT. Its protein product is CASGSSRVLNTEAFF. The chain carries TRBV12-5 and TRBJ1-1; D not certain. The length of the CDR3 is 15 residues. V was trimmed by 4 bases and J by 0 bases, leaving 12 bases between them. CDR1 LGHNT and CDR2 FRNRAP come from the germline V gene.

This CDR3 reads CAWSFIISGGGNTIYF. The CDR3 coding sequence is TGTGCCTGGAGTTTCATCATCTCAGGGGGCGGAAACACCATATATTTT. The V gene is TRBV30, the J gene TRBJ1-3; TRBD1 matches at 8 bases. The J segment lost 4 bases and the V segment lost 2 bases, leaving 10 bases of the junction unmatched. Germline assignment: CDR1 GTSNPN and CDR2 SVGIG (reference sequence). The CDR3 length is 16 residues.

The chain employs TRBV5-1 and TRBJ2-7; TRBD2 matches at 7 bases. The trim removed 0 bases at V and 5 bases at J, leaving 14 bases unmatched. This CDR3 comprises 17 residues. Per the germline V gene, CDR1 is SGHRS and CDR2 is YFSETQ. The CDR3 nucleotides read TGCGCCAGCAGCTTGGGACTGGTGTTCGGCGGGACTAACGAGCAGTACTTC. This sequence encodes CASSLGLVFGGTNEQYF.

There are a few counts of this clone. A junction boundary mismatches the germline segment, possibly from a read error. CDR3 coding DNA: TGTGCCAGCAGCATAGCGGGAGCGGGGTCCTACGAGCAGTACTTC. It yields the protein CASSIAGAGSYEQYF. The genes are TRBV11-1 and TRBJ2-7, with 9 bases that match TRBD2. CDR3 length: 15 residues. Germline CDR1 reads SGHAT; CDR2 reads FQDESV (reference sequence).

This sequence joins TRBV25-1 and TRBJ2-2, with D perhaps matching TRBD2 (6 bases). This CDR3 region has 15 residues. In germline, CDR1 is MGHDK, CDR2 SYGVNS. The V end was cut by 4 bases, the J end by 5 bases, with 14 bases between. The CDR3 sequence is CASSVNSGGTGELFF. CDR3 nucleotides: TGTGCCAGCAGTGTTAACAGCGGAGGGACCGGGGAGCTGTTTTTT.

This chain uses TRBV4-1 with TRBJ2-3; D gene ambiguous. V was shortened by 4 bases and J by 0 bases, with 14 bases between the two germline ends. Germline V gene lookup returns CDR1 MGHRA and CDR2 YSYEKL. The CDR3 runs to 16 residues. Here the CDR3 reads CASSREAALSTDTQYF. CDR3 coding DNA: TGCGCCAGCAGCCGAGAAGCTGCCCTTAGCACAGATACGCAGTATTTT.

The chain uses TRBV7-2 and TRBJ2-3; 11 bases are a match to TRBD2. V shed 2 bases and J 0 bases; nucleotides not matched to a gene: 7. The length of the CDR3 is 18 residues. The V gene's germline CDR1 is SGHTA and CDR2 FQGNSA. The DNA of the CDR3 is TGTGCCAGCAGCTTACTAGCGGGAGGTCAAACTAGCACAGATACGCAGTATTTT. Amino acid sequence: CASSLLAGGQTSTDTQYF.

The table lists this clone with a few counts. V and J are TRBV6-5 and TRBJ2-5; D ambiguous. Germline CDR1 and CDR2: MNHEY and SVGAGI. Between the trimmed V and J ends, which lost 0 bases and 7 bases, there was a span of 15 bases. The CDR3 is 15 residues long. The CDR3 spells CASSYSKKPSGTQYF. The CDR3 coding sequence is TGTGCCAGCAGTTACTCGAAGAAGCCGTCGGGGACCCAGTACTTC.

In its sample, this clone was seen a few times. The chain has TRBV19 and TRBJ1-2; a possible D gene is TRBD1 (5 bases). CDR1 and CDR2 (germline): LNHDA, SQIVND (reference sequence). This CDR3 has 14 residues. V gave up 6 bases and J gave up 4 bases, with 15 bases separating them. The CDR3 loop reads CASSPDRDSYGYTF. CDR3 bases: TGTGCCAGTAGCCCAGACAGAGACTCCTATGGCTACACCTTC.

DNA of the CDR3: TGTGCCAGCAGCTTGAAAGGGACAGGGGGACTCGGGGAGCTGTTTTTT. The encoded protein is CASSLKGTGGLGELFF. The V call is TRBV5-5, the J call TRBJ2-2; 11 nucleotides align to TRBD1. The CDR3 length is 16 residues. V gave up 1 base and J gave up 7 bases; unmatched junction bases: 6. The germline gives CDR1 SGHKS, CDR2 YYEKEE (reference sequence). Drawing the rest from reference TRBV5-5 and TRBJ2-2, the complete variable domain is DAGVTQSPTHLIKTRGQQVTLRCSPISGHKSVSWYQQVLGQGPQFIFQYYEKEERGRGNFPDRFSARQFPNYSSELNVNALLLGDSALYLCASSLKGTGGLGELFFGEGSRLTVL.

The gene calls are TRBV2 and TRBJ1-5, with D uncertain. CDR1 SNHLY and CDR2 FYNNEI come from the germline V gene. V lost 7 bases and J lost 5, with 18 bases in between. The CDR3 consists of 15 residues. As DNA, the CDR3 is TGTGCCAGCACCGGTGGGCTCGGAGGCTATCAGCCCCAGCATTTT. Amino acid sequence: CASTGGLGGYQPQHF.

There are a few counts of this clone. The chain employs TRBV5-1 and TRBJ2-3; the match to TRBD1 covers 8 bases. V was pared by 0 bases and J by 2 bases, with 2 bases of the junction left unmatched. This CDR3 is built from 15 residues. Germline V gene sequence: CDR1 SGHRS, CDR2 YFSETQ. DNA for the CDR3: TGCGCCAGCAGCTTGGGGGACAGGAACACAGATACGCAGTATTTT. Translated: CASSLGDRNTDTQYF. The variable domain in full, completed from reference TRBV5-1 and TRBJ2-3, reads KAGVTQTPRYLIKTRGQQVTLSCSPISGHRSVSWYQQTPGQGLQFLFEYFSETQRNKGNFPGRFSGRQFSNSRSEMNVSTLELGDSALYLCASSLGDRNTDTQYFGPGTRLTVL.

This clone has just a few counts. This chain uses TRBV6-1 with TRBJ1-2; TRBD1 matches 7 bases. V trimming: 6 bases; J trimming: 7 bases; junction bases outside the gene matches: 8. Germline lookup yields CDR1 MNHNS and CDR2 SASEGT. The CDR3 spans 13 residues. CDR3 sequence: CASRKTGAGGYTF. CDR3 nucleotides: TGTGCCAGCAGGAAAACAGGGGCGGGTGGCTACACCTTC.